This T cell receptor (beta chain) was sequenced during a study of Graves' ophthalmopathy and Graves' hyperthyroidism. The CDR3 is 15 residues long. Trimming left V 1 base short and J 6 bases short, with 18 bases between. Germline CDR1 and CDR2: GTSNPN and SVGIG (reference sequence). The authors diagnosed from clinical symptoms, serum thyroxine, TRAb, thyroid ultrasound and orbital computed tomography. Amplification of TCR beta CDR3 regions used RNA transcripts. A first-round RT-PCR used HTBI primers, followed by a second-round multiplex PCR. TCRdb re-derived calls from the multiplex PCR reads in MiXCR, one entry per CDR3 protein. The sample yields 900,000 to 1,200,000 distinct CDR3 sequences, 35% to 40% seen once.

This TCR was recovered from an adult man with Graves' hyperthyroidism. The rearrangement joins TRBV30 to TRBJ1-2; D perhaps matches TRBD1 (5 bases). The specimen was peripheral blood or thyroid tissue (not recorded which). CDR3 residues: CAWSDPAAGKNGYTF. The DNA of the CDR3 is TGTGCCTGGAGTGATCCCGCGGCAGGGAAGAATGGCTACACCTTC.